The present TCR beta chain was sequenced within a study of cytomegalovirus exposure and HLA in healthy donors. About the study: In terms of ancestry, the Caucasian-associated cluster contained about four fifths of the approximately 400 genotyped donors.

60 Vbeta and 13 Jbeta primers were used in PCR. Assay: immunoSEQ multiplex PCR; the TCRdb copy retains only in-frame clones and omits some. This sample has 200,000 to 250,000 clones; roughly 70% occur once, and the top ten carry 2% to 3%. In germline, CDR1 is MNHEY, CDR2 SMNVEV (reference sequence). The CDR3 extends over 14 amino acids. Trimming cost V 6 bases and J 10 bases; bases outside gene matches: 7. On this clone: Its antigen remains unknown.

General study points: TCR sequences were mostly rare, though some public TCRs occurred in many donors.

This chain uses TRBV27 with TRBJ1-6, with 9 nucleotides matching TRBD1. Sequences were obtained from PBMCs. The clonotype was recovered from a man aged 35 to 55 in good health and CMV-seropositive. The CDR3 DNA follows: TGTGCCAGCAGCCCGGGACAGGGCTTGTCACCCCTCCACTTT. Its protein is CASSPGQGLSPLHF.